These 25 T cell receptor beta chains were all obtained from the same sample, sequenced in a study of CD8 T cells in Susac syndrome. Random hexamers served to reverse transcribe about 0.45 to 1 ug RNA. TCRdb used MiXCR to reprocess the immunoSEQ multiplex PCR reads, holding one entry per CDR3 protein. Of roughly 150,000 distinct CDR3 sequences in the sample, 94% were seen once. The specimen was CD8+ T cells from PBMCs. These receptors were taken from a human donor with multiple sclerosis.

The chain uses TRBV30 and TRBJ2-3, with 12 bases aligning to TRBD2. This CDR3 has 18 amino acids. The germline V gene encodes CDR1 GTSNPN and CDR2 SVGIG (reference sequence). The V gene end was trimmed by 0 bases and the J gene end by 1 base; junction bases not matched to a gene: 8. The CDR3 bases are TGTGCCTGGAGTGTAGGTAGGGCTAGCGGGGGGGGCACAGATACGCAGTATTTT. It codes for CAWSVGRASGGGTDTQYF.

This rearrangement joins TRBV24-1 to TRBJ2-1; no clear D gene. The CDR3 runs 13 residues. Germline assignment: CDR1 KGHDR and CDR2 SFDVKD. Trimming left V 6 bases short and J 2 bases short, with 7 bases between. DNA of the CDR3: TGTGCCACCAGTCCCGGGCCCTACAATGAGCAGTTCTTC. Translated: CATSPGPYNEQFF.

This chain uses TRBV15 with TRBJ2-5, with D perhaps given as TRBD1 or TRBD2 (5 bases each). The CDR3 has 15 residues. Trimming left V 5 bases short and J 4 bases short, with 17 bases between. Germline V lookup: CDR1 LNHNV, CDR2 YYDKDF (reference sequence). CDR3 DNA: TGTGCCACCAGCCCTAGCCAGGGTTTAGGAGAGACCCAGTACTTC. Its translation is CATSPSQGLGETQYF.

The CDR3 spells CSARDLAGAGNIQYF. The DNA for the CDR3 is TGCAGTGCTAGAGATCTCGCAGGGGCGGGAAACATTCAGTACTTC. The V and J genes are TRBV20-1 and TRBJ2-4, with D perhaps matching TRBD1 (6 bases). Germline CDR1 is DFQATT and CDR2 is SNEGSKA (reference sequence). CDR3 length: 15 amino acids. V dropped 0 bases and J dropped 6 bases, with 15 bases sitting between them.

This sequence joins TRBV10-3 and TRBJ2-7, with TRBD2 identical over 8 bases. CDR3 length equals 14 residues. The V gene's germline CDR1 is ENHRY and CDR2 SYGVKD. V lost 6 bases, J lost 1 base, and 5 bases stayed unmatched. DNA of the CDR3: TGTGCCATCAGAACCGGGACTAGGTCCTACGAGCAGTACTTC. As protein: CAIRTGTRSYEQYF.

This clonotype has just one count. The rearrangement links TRBV7-9 to TRBJ2-6; D gene ambiguous. The germline V gene encodes CDR1 SEHNR and CDR2 FQNEAQ (reference sequence). This CDR3 contains 14 residues. V lost 6 bases to trimming and J lost 0 bases, with 6 bases between them. Here the CDR3 DNA reads TGTGCCAGCAGGACCTCCTCTGGGGCCAACGTCCTGACTTTC. Amino acid sequence: CASRTSSGANVLTF.

The V gene is TRBV5-4, the J gene TRBJ2-7; 10 bases map to TRBD1. Germline assignment: CDR1 SGHNT and CDR2 YYREEE (reference sequence). This CDR3 spans 15 amino acids. V shed 4 bases and J 4 bases; nucleotides not matched to a gene: 8. The CDR3 reads CASSNPGQGTYEQYF. CDR3 coding DNA: TGTGCCAGCAGCAACCCGGGACAGGGGACTTACGAGCAGTACTTC.

The J gene is TRBJ2-5, the V gene TRBV27; no clear D. The CDR3 consists of 15 residues. Germline values: CDR1 MNHEY, CDR2 SMNVEV (reference sequence). Trimming removed 2 bases from V and 1 base from J, with 11 bases in between. Here the CDR3 reads CASSLRWNTQETQYF. The CDR3 coding sequence is TGTGCCAGCAGTTTAAGGTGGAACACCCAAGAGACCCAGTACTTC.

This chain links TRBV4-2 with TRBJ2-1; no firm D call. The CDR3 spans 17 residues. The germline gives CDR1 LGHNA, CDR2 YNFKEQ. V shed 0 bases and J shed 2 bases, with 14 bases lying between them. The CDR3 DNA follows: TGTGCCAGCAGCCAAGAGATAAGGCTCACCGCCTACAATGAGCAGTTCTTC. Protein: CASSQEIRLTAYNEQFF.

V gene TRBV7-2 combines with J gene TRBJ1-2; D gene uncertain. Germline lookup yields CDR1 SGHTA and CDR2 FQGNSA. V lost 1 base and J lost 5, with 20 bases in between. The CDR3 is made up of 17 amino acids. Here the CDR3 reads CASSLVFAPTKGYGYTF. DNA of the CDR3: TGTGCCAGCAGCTTAGTCTTCGCACCCACCAAGGGATATGGCTACACCTTC.

The genes are TRBV5-1 and TRBJ1-6; TRBD1 is a possible D gene (6 bases). CDR1 SGHRS and CDR2 YFSETQ come from the germline V gene. Trimming pared 4 bases from V and 13 bases from J, leaving 18 bases between. The CDR3 sequence is 14 residues long. CDR3 DNA: TGCGCCAGCAGCCCCCGGGACATCAGAGATCCCCTCCACTTT. Protein sequence: CASSPRDIRDPLHF.

V usage is TRBV9 and J usage is TRBJ2-1; D may be TRBD2 (5 bases). V was trimmed by 1 base and J by 8 bases, leaving 13 bases between them. Germline CDR1 reads SGDLS; CDR2 reads YYNGEE. CDR3 length: 14 residues. The CDR3 loop is CASSVMGGGYEQFF. DNA of the CDR3: TGTGCCAGCAGCGTAATGGGCGGAGGTTATGAGCAGTTCTTC.

J is TRBJ2-3 and V is TRBV23-1; D gene unclear. TRBV23-1 is filed as an ORF, its function uncertain. This CDR3 region has 17 residues. V dropped 0 bases and J dropped 0 bases, with 13 bases sitting between them. CDR3 protein: CASSQSLGETSTDTQYF. The CDR3 DNA reads as TGCGCCAGCAGTCAATCCCTTGGGGAAACTAGCACAGATACGCAGTATTTT.

This clonotype is a singleton in its sample. The chain links TRBV4-1 to TRBJ1-1; D might be TRBD1 (6 bases). Germline lookup yields CDR1 MGHRA and CDR2 YSYEKL. The V end lost 5 bases, the J end lost 1 base, and 11 bases lay between the germline ends. CDR3 length: 14 amino acids. The CDR3 DNA sequence: TGCGCCAGCAGCTCGCGGACAGCGAACACTGAAGCTTTCTTT. Encoded protein: CASSSRTANTEAFF.

This CDR3 is CASSPGGDYGYTF. The CDR3 DNA reads as TGTGCCAGCAGCCCGGGAGGGGACTATGGCTACACCTTC. The chain joins TRBV7-9 to TRBJ1-2; perhaps TRBD1 as D (5 bases). This CDR3 contains 13 residues. Germline loops: CDR1 SEHNR, CDR2 FQNEAQ (reference sequence). Trimming left V 5 bases short and J 3 bases short, with 10 bases between. The entire variable domain, with the rest obtained from reference TRBV7-9 and TRBJ1-2, is as follows: DTGVSQNPRHKITKRGQNVTFRCDPISEHNRLYWYRQTLGQGPEFLTYFQNEAQLEKSRLLSDRFSAERPKGSFSTLEIQRTEQGDSAMYLCASSPGGDYGYTFGSGTRLTVV.

This chain links TRBV6-5 with TRBJ1-1, with unresolved D. V lost 2 bases and J lost 1, with 5 bases in between. This CDR3 has 13 amino acids. The germline V gene has CDR1 MNHEY and CDR2 SVGAGI. DNA of the CDR3: TGTGCCAGCAGTTACAAAGGGAACACTGAAGCTTTCTTT. This codes for CASSYKGNTEAFF.

This clonotype was recorded a few times. The V gene is TRBV7-8, the J gene TRBJ2-3; D may be TRBD2 (6 bases). CDR1 is SGHVS and CDR2 is FQNEAQ in the germline V gene. CDR3 length equals 13 residues. V was cut by 5 bases and J by 14 bases, with 20 bases left in between. CDR3 bases: TGTGCCAGCAGCCCCTTCTCCGGGACTGGGCGGTATTTT. This codes for CASSPFSGTGRYF.

The chain joins TRBV29-1 to TRBJ2-7, with 10 nucleotides matching TRBD1. After removal of 4 bases from V and 5 bases from J, the junction contained 8 bases not matched to a gene. This CDR3 has 14 residues. Looked up from germline, CDR1 is SQVTM and CDR2 is ANQGSEA. The CDR3 DNA reads as TGCAGCGTTGTCCCGGGACAGGGGTCCCACGAGCAGTACTTC. Translated, it gives CSVVPGQGSHEQYF.

The genes are TRBV27 and TRBJ2-7; no reliable D call. The CDR3 consists of 12 residues. Trimming stripped 3 bases from V and 7 bases from J, with 10 bases between. From germline, CDR1 is MNHEY and CDR2 SMNVEV (reference sequence). CDR3 in amino acids: CASSFLGREQYF. The CDR3 DNA follows: TGTGCCAGCAGTTTCTTGGGAAGGGAGCAGTACTTC.

The chain joins TRBV30 to TRBJ1-2; D is unclear. The germline V gene encodes CDR1 GTSNPN and CDR2 SVGIG (reference sequence). The CDR3 is 11 amino acids. V dropped 0 bases and J dropped 6 bases, with 5 bases sitting between them. In DNA form, the CDR3 reads TGTGCCTGGAGTGTACAAAATGGCTACACCTTC. Translating it yields CAWSVQNGYTF.

This sequence joins TRBV20-1 and TRBJ2-7; TRBD2 is a possible D gene (5 bases). The CDR3 is 14 residues long. The germline V gene encodes CDR1 DFQATT and CDR2 SNEGSKA (reference sequence). Trimming took 0 bases from V and 2 from J, leaving 11 bases between them. This CDR3 reads CSARDRQRTYEQYF. The CDR3, as DNA: TGCAGTGCTAGAGATCGCCAGCGGACCTACGAGCAGTACTTC.

CDR3 sequence: CASSLSRGFLDYEQYF. CDR3 bases: TGTGCCAGCAGCCTAAGCAGGGGCTTTCTAGACTACGAGCAGTACTTC. The rearrangement uses TRBV28 and TRBJ2-7; TRBD1 is a possible D gene (6 bases). The CDR3 is 16 residues long. V lost 6 bases and J lost 3, with 21 bases in between. The germline CDR1 and CDR2 sequences are MDHEN and SYDVKM.

The chain couples TRBV27 to TRBJ1-1, with D unresolved. This CDR3 is 13 amino acids long. Trimming shortened V by 3 bases and J by 6 bases, and 11 bases separated the two germline ends. CDR1 and CDR2 from the germline V gene are MNHEY and SMNVEV (reference sequence). CDR3 in DNA: TGTGCCAGCAGTTTTGTCAGGAAGGCTGAAGCTTTCTTT. Translation: CASSFVRKAEAFF.

V gene TRBV28 combines with J gene TRBJ2-1, with D uncertain. The CDR3 has 14 amino acids. V lost 8 bases, J lost 0 bases, and 11 bases lay in between. Germline CDR1 MDHEN, CDR2 SYDVKM. CDR3 nucleotide sequence: TGTGCCAGCTATCCCGGCCGCTCCTACAATGAGCAGTTCTTC. Protein product: CASYPGRSYNEQFF.

J is TRBJ2-7 and V is TRBV19; no clear D. Germline loops: CDR1 LNHDA, CDR2 SQIVND (reference sequence). CDR3 length equals 11 residues. Deletions cut 7 bases from V and 12 bases from J, with 16 bases between. CDR3: CASKWPRSWYF. The CDR3 nucleotides are TGTGCCAGTAAGTGGCCCCGTTCCTGGTACTTC.